Below, 11 T cell receptor beta chains from the same sample are listed, as sequenced in a study of blood T cell repertoires in COVID-19. The data were produced by immunoSEQ multiplex PCR, yet TCRdb's version contains in-frame clones alone and is incomplete. The table has some 270,000 clones, over 70% seen once. The sequenced material came from PBMCs or T cells enriched from blood (not recorded which). The receptors shown here come from a woman between 35 and 50 years old who had been exposed to COVID-19.

The chain joins TRBV27 to TRBJ2-1; 15 bases are shared with TRBD2. The CDR3 extends over 16 amino acids. V shed 2 bases, J shed 5 bases, and the junction held 1 base outside the gene matches. Germline CDR1 is MNHEY and CDR2 is SMNVEV (reference sequence). The CDR3: CASSLGTSGGHNEQFF. In DNA, the CDR3 is TGTGCCAGCAGTTTAGGGACTAGCGGGGGGCACAATGAGCAGTTCTTC.

This clone was observed once. The chain employs TRBV18 and TRBJ1-1; D not resolved. V was clipped by 1 base and J by 6 bases, with 9 bases between them. Germline V gene data show CDR1 as KGHSH and CDR2 as LQKENI. The CDR3 contains 13 residues. The CDR3 spells CASSPREGAEAFF. The CDR3 nucleotides read TGTGCCAGCTCACCACGGGAGGGCGCTGAAGCTTTCTTT.

The J gene is TRBJ1-6, the V gene TRBV7-2, with D perhaps matching TRBD1 (5 bases). This CDR3 has 16 residues. CDR1 SGHTA and CDR2 FQGNSA come from the germline V gene. Trimming took off 5 bases at V and 3 bases at J, with 14 bases between the two ends. This CDR3 reads CASSVKSGHYNSPLHF. Written as DNA, the CDR3 is TGTGCCAGCAGCGTGAAGTCAGGACACTATAATTCACCCCTCCACTTT.

This clone showed up just once. At one end, the junction sequence differs from germline, possibly due to a read error. The chain joins TRBV5-1 to TRBJ2-3, with 8 bases that match TRBD1. The CDR3 extends over 15 amino acids. Germline V gives CDR1 SGHRS, CDR2 YFSETQ. The CDR3 nucleotides read TGTGCCAGCAGCCGGACAGGGACAACCCCAGATACGCAGTATTTT. Translated: CASSRTGTTPDTQYF.

The chain combines TRBV19 with TRBJ1-5, with unresolved D. The CDR3 runs to 13 residues. Germline V gene data show CDR1 as LNHDA and CDR2 as SQIVND (reference sequence). The V end lost 7 bases, the J end lost 0 bases, and 7 bases lay between the germline ends. CDR3 nucleotide sequence: TGTGCCAGTACCTCGCGTAGCAATCAGCCCCAGCATTTT. Translated, it gives CASTSRSNQPQHF. Complete variable domain (other parts from reference TRBV19 and TRBJ1-5): DGGITQSPKYLFRKEGQNVTLSCEQNLNHDAMYWYRQDPGQGLRLIYYSQIVNDFQKGDIAEGYSVSREKKESFPLTVTSAQKNPTAFYLCASTSRSNQPQHFGDGTRLSIL.

The CDR3 DNA reads TGTGCCAGCAGTCTACGCAGCCTTAGGGACAGCACCGGGGAGCTGTTTTTT. Its translation is CASSLRSLRDSTGELFF. This chain connects TRBV28 to TRBJ2-2; 7 positions agree with TRBD1. There are 17 residues in the CDR3. Germline V gene sequence: CDR1 MDHEN, CDR2 SYDVKM. Germline trimming cut 5 bases from V and 4 bases from J; bases unmatched to any gene: 13.

The J gene is TRBJ2-5, the V gene TRBV4-3; D may be TRBD2 (6 bases). Germline loops: CDR1 LGHNA, CDR2 YSLEER. V lost 4 bases and J 8 bases, leaving 20 bases between the germline ends. This CDR3 region has 15 residues. CDR3 sequence reads: CASSRNLAGQGTQYF. The CDR3 DNA sequence: TGCGCCAGCAGCCGAAATCTTGCGGGGCAGGGAACCCAGTACTTC.

The table lists this clone with a count of one. The chain recombines TRBV9 with TRBJ2-3; D might be TRBD2 (6 bases). The length of the CDR3 is 13 residues. Deletions cut 4 bases from V and 6 bases from J, with 12 bases between. Germline CDR1 is SGDLS and CDR2 is YYNGEE. CDR3 sequence: CASSPTSTDTQYF. The CDR3 region has the DNA TGTGCCAGCAGCCCGACTAGTACGGATACGCAGTATTTT.

This chain uses TRBV2 with TRBJ2-5; the D is unclear. The germline V gene has CDR1 SNHLY and CDR2 FYNNEI. The CDR3 has 14 amino acids. Trimming left V 4 bases short and J 1 base short, with 10 bases between. The CDR3 protein is CASSVLPIQETQYF. The CDR3 region has the DNA TGTGCCAGCAGTGTCCTACCGATCCAAGAGACCCAGTACTTC.

The chain carries TRBV18 and TRBJ2-3, with TRBD1 as a possible D gene (5 bases). The CDR3 extends over 15 amino acids. Germline V gene lookup returns CDR1 KGHSH and CDR2 LQKENI. The ends were cut back, 0 bases at V and 3 bases at J, with 10 bases in the middle. The DNA for the CDR3 is TGTGCCAGCTCACCACCGGCAGGGTCAACAGATACGCAGTATTTT. Translation: CASSPPAGSTDTQYF.

This chain uses TRBV21-1 with TRBJ2-7; the table's D call TRBD1 went unverified against the DNA. TRBV21-1 is a recognized pseudogene. This CDR3 region has 15 residues. CDR3 bases: TGTGCCAGCAGCCGTAAGGGGGCGCCCTCCTACGAGCAGTACTTC. Its protein product is CASSRKGAPSYEQYF.